A selection of T cell receptor beta chains follows, all from one sample in a study of blood T cell repertoires in COVID-19. Clones were read by immunoSEQ multiplex PCR, and TCRdb kept only the in-frame ones, dropping some. The data show nearly 45,000 clones, with roughly 87% seen just once and approximately 20% held by the top ten. Source material: peripheral blood. These receptor sequences come from a woman of 80 years or more in a cohort sampled during active or convalescent COVID-19. The CDR3 runs from the conserved cysteine through the conserved F or W. A D gene is named only where the DNA matches it firmly.

j_call v_call d_call cdr3_nt cdr3_aa
TRBJ2-3 TRBV9 TRBD1 TGTGCCAGCACCGGGACAGCAACAGATACGCAGTATTTT CASTGTATDTQYF
TRBJ2-7 TRBV5-6 . TGTGCCAGCAGCTTCCGCGGGGGCCCTTCCTACGAGCAGTACTTC CASSFRGGPSYEQYF
TRBJ1-5 TRBV10-3 TRBD1 TGTGCCATCAGTGAAGGGGACAGCCCCAATCAGCCCCAGCATTTT CAISEGDSPNQPQHF
TRBJ1-1 TRBV11-3 . TGTGCCAGCAGCCTCCTTATGAACACTGAAGCTTTCTTT CASSLLMNTEAFF
TRBJ2-7 TRBV28 TRBD2 TGTGCCAGCAGTTTGAGCCTTAGCGGGAGGAACCACTACGAGCAGTACTTC CASSLSLSGRNHYEQYF
TRBJ2-5 TRBV9 TRBD2 TGTGCCAGCAGCGTAGGTCGTACGGGAGGGACCCAGTACTTC CASSVGRTGGTQYF
TRBJ2-7 TRBV4-2 TRBD1 TGTGCCAGCAGCCGACCGGGACAGACTATACTGGAGCAGTACTTC CASSRPGQTILEQYF
TRBJ2-1 TRBV24-1 TRBD1 TGTGCCACCAGTGGTTGGCAGGGGGCTACAACCTACAATGAGCAGTTCTTC CATSGWQGATTYNEQFF
TRBJ2-3 TRBV5-1 . TGCGCCAGCAGCTTGATGGCGGAAAGCACAGATACGCAGTATTTT CASSLMAESTDTQYF
TRBJ2-5 TRBV5-6 TRBD1 TGTGCCAGCACCCGGACAGGGCGGCAAGAGACCCAGTACTTC CASTRTGRQETQYF
TRBJ1-1 TRBV10-3 . TGTGCCATCAGTGATGGACAGCGAGGGACTGAAGCTTTCTTT CAISDGQRGTEAFF
TRBJ1-1 TRBV6-5 TRBD1 TGTGCCAGCAGTTACTTGGGACAGGGGAACACTGAAGCTTTCTTT CASSYLGQGNTEAFF
TRBJ1-2 TRBV30 . TGTGCCTGGGGTTGGGGGGAGCCTGGCTACACCTTC CAWGWGEPGYTF